These 18 T cell receptor beta chains originate from one sample sequenced in a study of post-analysis software for immune sequencing data. Study-level findings and limits: Relative to controls, patients had five TRBV segments at higher frequency, with TRBV5-6, TRBV5-1 and TRBV20-1 among these.

Prepared libraries of TCR beta cDNA carried unique molecular identifiers. TCRdb itself ran the PCR reads through MiXCR, one entry per CDR3 protein. The sample lists 700,000 to 800,000 distinct CDR3 sequences; roughly 30% were seen once. Which antigens these TCRs recognize remains unknown. The specimen was blood. These TCRs come from a girl between 5 and 17 years old with multiple sclerosis.

This clonotype occurred a few times. The chain uses TRBV28 and TRBJ2-3; 14 positions match TRBD2. Germline trimming cut 6 bases from V and 6 bases from J; bases unmatched to any gene: 11. Germline V gene lookup returns CDR1 MDHEN and CDR2 SYDVKM. This CDR3 region has 17 residues. The DNA of the CDR3 is TGTGCCAGCAGCTTGCCGGGACTAGCGGGAGTCAAGGATACGCAGTATTTT. Amino acids: CASSLPGLAGVKDTQYF.

This clonotype turned up a few times. V usage is TRBV7-2 and J usage is TRBJ2-7, with 11 bases fitting TRBD2. The CDR3 loop spans 16 amino acids. CDR1 is SGHTA, CDR2 FQGNSA, per germline. V shed 5 bases, J shed 3 bases, and the junction held 9 bases outside the gene matches. The CDR3 protein is CASSLSALAGGYEQYF. Written as DNA, the CDR3 is TGTGCCAGCAGCCTCAGCGCGCTAGCGGGAGGCTACGAGCAGTACTTC.

The count of this clonotype is one. The chain uses TRBV24-1 and TRBJ2-7, with 8 positions matching TRBD1. J gave up 2 bases and V 4 bases, and 6 bases lay outside the gene matches. CDR3 length equals 15 residues. CDR1 is KGHDR and CDR2 is SFDVKD in the germline V gene. The CDR3 sequence: CATSDRTGKPYEQYF. The CDR3 bases are TGTGCCACCAGTGACCGGACAGGGAAACCCTACGAGCAGTACTTC.

V and J are TRBV10-3 and TRBJ2-1; 9 nucleotides line up with TRBD1. The CDR3 consists of 15 residues. Germline CDR1 reads ENHRY; CDR2 reads SYGVKD. The ends lost 6 bases at V and 0 bases at J; junction bases unmatched: 3. CDR3 sequence reads: CAIRGTGSSYNEQFF. DNA for the CDR3: TGTGCCATCAGGGGGACAGGGAGCTCCTACAATGAGCAGTTCTTC.

V usage is TRBV29-1 and J usage is TRBJ2-7, with 13 bases matching TRBD2. J was trimmed by 0 bases and V by 7 bases; bases with no gene match: 12. The CDR3 covers 17 residues. CDR1 SQVTM and CDR2 ANQGSEA come from the germline V gene. CDR3 in DNA: TGCAGCGCGAGGAAGACTAGCGGGAGGTTGGGCTCCTACGAGCAGTACTTC. The encoded protein is CSARKTSGRLGSYEQYF.

CDR3 in DNA: TGTGCCAGCAGTATCCAGGGCCTCAATCAGCCCCAGCATTTT. Protein: CASSIQGLNQPQHF. V and J are TRBV12-3 or TRBV12-4 and TRBJ1-5, with TRBD1 as a possible D gene (5 bases). The CDR3 is made up of 14 amino acids. Trimming pared 5 bases from V and 3 bases from J, leaving 11 bases between.

This clonotype was seen a handful of times. The chain recombines TRBV7-2 with TRBJ2-3; the D call may be TRBD1 or TRBD2 (5 bases each). V lost 0 bases, J lost 1 base, and 8 bases lay in between. This CDR3 region has 15 residues. Germline V CDR1 and CDR2: SGHTA, FQGNSA. The CDR3 spells CASSLAQGGTDTQYF. CDR3 in DNA: TGTGCCAGCAGCTTAGCTCAGGGAGGCACAGATACGCAGTATTTT.

The chain combines TRBV29-1 with TRBJ2-3; no firm D call. The CDR3 runs 11 residues. With 4 bases removed from V and 3 bases from J, the gap between germline ends came to 5 bases. Germline V CDR1 and CDR2: SQVTM, ANQGSEA. The CDR3 nucleotides read TGCAGCGTTGCAGAGACAGATACGCAGTATTTT. This codes for CSVAETDTQYF.

This clonotype was seen only a few times. The V gene is TRBV20-1, the J gene TRBJ1-2, with D unresolved. The CDR3 has 15 amino acids. Germline-derived CDR1 and CDR2 are DFQATT and SNEGSKA (reference sequence). V dropped 0 bases and J dropped 0 bases, with 11 bases sitting between them. DNA for the CDR3: TGCAGTGCTAGAGATCCTGGGTTAGCTAACTATGGCTACACCTTC. It yields the protein CSARDPGLANYGYTF.

The chain has TRBV12-3 or TRBV12-4 and TRBJ2-7; tentatively, D is TRBD1 (6 bases). The CDR3 runs 15 residues. The V gene lost 5 bases and the J gene lost 3 bases, with 17 bases spanning the gap. Here the CDR3 reads CASSPKGDTNYEQYF. The DNA of the CDR3 is TGTGCCAGCAGTCCGAAAGGGGACACAAACTACGAGCAGTACTTC.

The chain is built from TRBV5-1 and TRBJ2-3; TRBD2 agrees at 8 bases. Per germline, CDR1 SGHRS and CDR2 YFSETQ. With V trimmed by 3 bases and J by 0 bases, 12 bases remained unmatched. The CDR3 has 18 residues. CDR3 in amino acids: CASSWVAGRGGSTDTQYF. CDR3 bases: TGCGCCAGCAGCTGGGTAGCGGGAAGGGGAGGAAGCACAGATACGCAGTATTTT.

The chain joins TRBV20-1 to TRBJ2-7; 9 bases align to TRBD1. The V gene end was trimmed by 3 bases and the J gene end by 3 bases; junction bases not matched to a gene: 6. Germline CDR1 and CDR2: DFQATT and SNEGSKA (reference sequence). The length of the CDR3 is 14 residues. CDR3 in amino acids: CSASPRDRVYEQYF. Written as DNA, the CDR3 is TGCAGTGCTAGCCCACGGGACAGGGTCTACGAGCAGTACTTC.

This clonotype has only a few counts. This chain joins TRBV15 and TRBJ2-7; 8 nucleotides align to TRBD2. J lost 2 bases, V lost 5 bases, and 5 bases had no gene match. The V gene's germline CDR1 is LNHNV and CDR2 YYDKDF (reference sequence). The CDR3 has 14 amino acids. CDR3 sequence (DNA): TGTGCCACCAGCCGACTGACTAGCGCCTACGAGCAGTACTTC. Translating it yields CATSRLTSAYEQYF. Variable domain in full (rest from reference TRBV15 and TRBJ2-7): DAMVIQNPRYQVTQFGKPVTLSCSQTLNHNVMYWYQQKSSQAPKLLFHYYDKDFNNEADTPDNFQSRRPNTSFCFLDIRSPGLGDTAMYLCATSRLTSAYEQYFGPGTRLTVT.

V gene TRBV18 combines with J gene TRBJ2-3; the match to TRBD1 covers 8 bases. Germline CDR1 KGHSH, CDR2 LQKENI. The V segment lost 6 bases and the J segment 5 bases; nucleotides outside the gene matches: 10. CDR3 length: 15 residues. CDR3 in amino acids: CASSLGQGGGDTQYF. The CDR3 DNA sequence: TGTGCCAGCTCCCTCGGACAGGGCGGTGGAGATACGCAGTATTTT.

This chain links TRBV18 with TRBJ2-7, with 9 bases aligning to TRBD1. The CDR3 sequence is 16 residues long. Germline CDR1 KGHSH, CDR2 LQKENI. After removal of 4 bases from V and 1 base from J, the junction contained 8 bases not matched to a gene. CDR3 coding DNA: TGTGCCAGCTCACGGAGGTTGGGACAGGGATCCTACGAGCAGTACTTC. The encoded protein is CASSRRLGQGSYEQYF.

This chain joins TRBV29-1 and TRBJ1-1, with TRBD1 identical over 9 bases. The CDR3 spans 12 residues. Trimming took 5 bases from V and 5 from J; bases not matched to a gene: 3. The germline CDR1 and CDR2 sequences are SQVTM and ANQGSEA. CDR3 residues: CSVYRGRTEAFF. The CDR3, as DNA: TGCAGCGTTTACAGGGGGCGAACTGAAGCTTTCTTT.

This chain links TRBV24-1 with TRBJ2-5; 9 bases fit TRBD2. The trim removed 0 bases at V and 3 bases at J, leaving 7 bases unmatched. CDR1 is KGHDR and CDR2 is SFDVKD in the germline V gene. The CDR3 covers 17 residues. The CDR3 DNA sequence: TGTGCCACCAGTGATTTGCTTGAGACTAGCGGCAAAGAGACCCAGTACTTC. This sequence encodes CATSDLLETSGKETQYF.

This clonotype was detected a few times. The chain combines TRBV20-1 with TRBJ2-7; TRBD2 matches at 9 bases. Germline CDR1 reads DFQATT; CDR2 reads SNEGSKA (reference sequence). The V gene end was trimmed by 0 bases and the J gene end by 2 bases; junction bases not matched to a gene: 5. This CDR3 comprises 15 residues. This CDR3 is CSARDWPSGTYEQYF. The DNA of the CDR3 is TGCAGTGCTAGAGATTGGCCTAGCGGGACCTACGAGCAGTACTTC.